The TCR beta chain described here comes from a study of blood T cell repertoires in COVID-19 (dated by TCRdb to 2018 to 2020). Regarding the research as a whole: The collaborator samples originated in the United States, Italy and Spain and spanned the acute and convalescent phases of COVID-19. The material from the prospective study consisted of cDNA or gDNA derived from T cells, B-cell-depleted T cells, or PBMCs. Deeply sampled blood TCRbeta repertoires from subjects exposed to, actively infected with, or recovered from COVID-19 were included in the dataset. A freely available public database, intended as a resource for researchers studying the immune response to SARS-CoV-2, is where the repertoires were released. The samples were drawn from two sources: the first 160 participants of the ongoing ImmuneRACE study, and 1,000 to 1,500 subjects contributed by 6 global collaborators. A de-identified subject ID, COVID-19 status, age in years and sex were almost always included in the sample metadata. Where HLA class I and class II types were available, the types were taken from metadata supplied by the sample provider, not from assay-based typing. The full study reports these points: The quantity of clinical and demographic metadata differed by source and by participant and was supplied without curation.

The cysteine opens and the phenylalanine closes a CDR3 of 14 amino acids. The sequence is cut down to CDR3 DNA, 42 bases in frame from base 1. The germline V gene provides CDR1 MNHEY and CDR2 SVGAGI. Trimming accounts for 7 bases at V and 4 bases at J, while the number of junction bases matched to no gene is 7. On this clone: No antigen is known for it. Base-call qualities are not available, and no considerably larger clone is one nucleotide away.

Each collaborating institution followed its own protocols to collect whole blood in K2EDTA tubes. Collaborator samples were shipped for TCRbeta analysis as frozen whole blood, isolated PBMCs, or DNA extracted from either sample type. The immunoSEQ Assay, a bias-controlled multiplex PCR, was used to amplify TCRbeta CDR3 regions from genomic DNA. As for the authors' bioinformatics: Nucleated cell counts per sample were estimated from amplification of reference gene primers within the assay. Sequence reads were collapsed and filtered to measure the absolute abundance of every unique TCRbeta CDR3 rearrangement. For each sample, productive Simpson clonality was calculated as the square root of Simpson's diversity index over productive rearrangements. TCRdb limited this immuneACCESS table to in-frame rearrangements with V and J called. A share of clones is missing; checked studies link under half to unresolved V genes, and the rest is unexplained. The DNA gave D and trimming, while V, J and clone size come from that table. The sample has around 230,000 clones on record, approximately 78% of them singletons. The leading ten clones occupy around 12% of the sample.

The receptor was derived from a woman aged 55-69 years with active or convalescent COVID-19. The sample consisted of peripheral blood. The sequence links TRBV6-5 to TRBJ1-1, and TRBD1 matches 9 of the central bases. The CDR3 corresponds to CASINRGRITEAFF. The sequence in DNA is TGTGCCAGCATTAACAGGGGGCGTATCACTGAAGCTTTCTTT.